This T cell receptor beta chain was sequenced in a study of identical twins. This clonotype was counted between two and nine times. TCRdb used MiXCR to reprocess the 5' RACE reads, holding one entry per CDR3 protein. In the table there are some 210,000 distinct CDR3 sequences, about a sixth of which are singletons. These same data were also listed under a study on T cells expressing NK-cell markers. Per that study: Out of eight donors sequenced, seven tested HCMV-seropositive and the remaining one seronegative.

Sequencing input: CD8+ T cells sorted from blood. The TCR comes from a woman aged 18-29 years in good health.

CDR3 region: CASSFSSPPSSYNEQFF. In DNA form, the CDR3 reads TGTGCCAGCAGTTTTTCCTCACCTCCCAGCTCCTACAATGAGCAGTTCTTC. The chain uses TRBV12-3 or TRBV12-4 and TRBJ2-1, with unresolved D. This CDR3 is built from 17 residues. Deletions cut 3 bases from V and 0 bases from J, with 15 bases between.